These 30 T cell receptor beta chains came from one sample sequenced in a study of T cells after posttransplantation cyclophosphamide. The table came from immunoSEQ multiplex PCR; TCRdb's copy has only in-frame clones and leaves some out. In the table there are approximately 29,000 clones, roughly 90% of which are singletons. Input material: PBMCs. Source of these receptors: a man aged 50 to 59.

The chain links TRBV12-5 to TRBJ2-5; TRBD1 might be the D (6 bases). CDR1 is LGHNT, CDR2 FRNRAP, per germline. This CDR3 spans 15 amino acids. V gave up 2 bases and J gave up 7 bases, with 17 bases separating them. The CDR3 spells CASGLSGGAKGTQYF. Here the CDR3 DNA reads TGTGCTAGTGGTTTGAGTGGGGGCGCCAAGGGGACCCAGTACTTC.

The chain has TRBV7-9 and TRBJ2-4, with a possible D match to TRBD1 (7 bases). V shed 5 bases and J shed 8 bases, with 13 bases lying between them. CDR1 and CDR2 (germline): SEHNR, FQNEAQ (reference sequence). The CDR3 has 13 amino acids. The CDR3 sequence: CASSQDRRDIQYF. DNA of the CDR3: TGTGCCAGCAGCCAGGACAGGAGGGACATTCAGTACTTC.

This rearrangement joins TRBV28 to TRBJ1-5; 9 positions match TRBD1. Germline V lookup: CDR1 MDHEN, CDR2 SYDVKM. This CDR3 region has 16 residues. Unmatched junction bases numbered 12, after V lost 7 bases and J lost 5 bases. CDR3: CASIGNPGQGDQPQHF. The CDR3 region has the DNA TGTGCCAGCATAGGGAACCCGGGACAGGGCGATCAGCCCCAGCATTTT.

The V call is TRBV19, the J call TRBJ2-1; a weak D match, TRBD2 (5 bases). Germline CDR1 is LNHDA and CDR2 is SQIVND (reference sequence). The CDR3 loop spans 14 amino acids. V was shortened by 5 bases and J by 10 bases, with 18 bases between the two germline ends. CDR3 in amino acids: CASSPHRGIGEQFF. In nucleotides, the CDR3 is TGTGCCAGTAGTCCCCACCGGGGAATTGGAGAGCAGTTCTTC.

This chain joins TRBV5-1 and TRBJ2-5, with D tentatively TRBD1 (5 bases). The length of the CDR3 is 14 residues. Trimming pared 1 base from V and 0 bases from J, leaving 7 bases between. CDR1 is SGHRS and CDR2 is YFSETQ in the germline V gene. This chain's CDR3 is CASSLTGHQETQYF. The CDR3 region has the DNA TGCGCCAGCAGCTTGACAGGACACCAAGAGACCCAGTACTTC.

The rearrangement links TRBV11-3 to TRBJ1-2; D gene ambiguous. CDR3 length: 14 residues. The V end lost 2 bases, the J end lost 6 bases, and 13 bases lay between the germline ends. From germline, CDR1 is SGHNT and CDR2 YENEEA. CDR3 bases: TGTGCCAGCAGCTTACTGTCAGACTCTCATGGCTACACCTTC. It specifies CASSLLSDSHGYTF.

This chain connects TRBV4-2 to TRBJ2-7; perhaps TRBD2 as D (6 bases). The CDR3 is 15 residues long. Germline V lookup: CDR1 LGHNA, CDR2 YNFKEQ. V lost 1 base and J 6 bases, leaving 16 bases between the germline ends. CDR3 sequence (DNA): TGTGCCAGCAGCCAAGTCCAGGGAGGATACGGCGAGCAGTACTTC. Translated: CASSQVQGGYGEQYF.

The V gene is TRBV29-1, the J gene TRBJ2-7; D not resolved. The CDR3 consists of 12 residues. The germline V gene encodes CDR1 SQVTM and CDR2 ANQGSEA. The ends were cut back, 4 bases at V and 6 bases at J, with 13 bases in the middle. The DNA of the CDR3 is TGCAGCGTTGTTAGAGACACCGGCGAGCAGTACTTC. Encoded protein: CSVVRDTGEQYF.

V gene TRBV4-3 combines with J gene TRBJ1-1; D is uncertain. Germline assignment: CDR1 LGHNA and CDR2 YSLEER. The CDR3 extends over 17 amino acids. The ends were cut back, 0 bases at V and 5 bases at J, with 19 bases in the middle. CDR3 region: CASSQDRSGMVKTEAFF. CDR3 nucleotide sequence: TGCGCCAGCAGCCAAGATAGGAGCGGTATGGTTAAGACTGAAGCTTTCTTT.

This chain links TRBV18 with TRBJ2-5; D is possibly TRBD2 (5 bases). The V gene lost 3 bases and the J gene lost 4 bases, with 15 bases spanning the gap. Germline-derived CDR1 and CDR2 are KGHSH and LQKENI. The CDR3 is 15 amino acids. CDR3 in DNA: TGTGCCAGCTCACCTACAAAGGAGGCCACAGAGACCCAGTACTTC. Its translation: CASSPTKEATETQYF.

In this sample, this clone is medium-sized. The chain recombines TRBV7-3 with TRBJ2-4; the D is unclear. The CDR3 runs to 14 residues. Germline V gene data show CDR1 as SGHTA and CDR2 as FQGTGA. Trimming cost V 2 bases and J 9 bases, with 14 bases left between them. This CDR3 reads CASSLGLFPSIQYF. The CDR3 bases are TGTGCCAGCAGCTTAGGGCTATTCCCAAGCATTCAGTACTTC.

The genes are TRBV7-6 and TRBJ1-6, with 12 positions matching TRBD1. The CDR3 is 19 residues long. Trimming removed 4 bases from V and 3 bases from J; junction bases left unmatched: 10. Germline V lookup: CDR1 SGHVS, CDR2 FNYEAQ. CDR3 in amino acids: CASSWIPGQGADYNSPLHF. In DNA, the CDR3 is TGTGCCAGCAGCTGGATTCCGGGACAGGGGGCAGACTATAATTCACCCCTCCACTTT.

V usage is TRBV18 and J usage is TRBJ1-5; TRBD1 is a possible D gene (6 bases). This CDR3 comprises 13 residues. Trimming removed 2 bases at V and 9 bases at J, with 11 bases between. Germline-derived CDR1 and CDR2 are KGHSH and LQKENI. CDR3 bases: TGTGCCAGCTCACCAGGGACAAAGCGGCCCCAGCATTTT. Its translation: CASSPGTKRPQHF.

The chain is built from TRBV29-1 and TRBJ1-5; a possible D gene is TRBD1 (5 bases). The CDR3 is 13 amino acids. V lost 0 bases and J 4 bases, leaving 7 bases between the germline ends. CDR1 SQVTM and CDR2 ANQGSEA come from the germline V gene. The CDR3 sequence: CSVEEDRNQPQHF. The CDR3 DNA follows: TGCAGCGTTGAAGAAGACAGAAATCAGCCCCAGCATTTT.

In this sample, this clone turned up once. The chain recombines TRBV18 with TRBJ2-1; D is possibly TRBD1 (5 bases). The V gene lost 3 bases and the J gene lost 7 bases, with 16 bases spanning the gap. The CDR3 totals 15 residues. Germline loops: CDR1 KGHSH, CDR2 LQKENI. The CDR3 sequence: CASSPSLDTRNEQFF. CDR3 nucleotide sequence: TGTGCCAGCTCACCGTCCCTGGACACCCGGAATGAGCAGTTCTTC.

The chain employs TRBV30 and TRBJ2-5, with 10 bases aligning to TRBD2. The CDR3 has 13 residues. The ends lost 5 bases at V and 4 bases at J; junction bases unmatched: 4. Germline V gives CDR1 GTSNPN, CDR2 SVGIG (reference sequence). The CDR3 spells CAWGTSGAETQYF. CDR3 sequence (DNA): TGTGCCTGGGGTACTAGCGGGGCAGAGACCCAGTACTTC.

The chain joins TRBV18 to TRBJ2-5; TRBD2 matches at 9 bases. CDR1 and CDR2 from the germline V gene are KGHSH and LQKENI. The CDR3 is 15 amino acids. V was pared by 1 base and J by 3 bases, with 3 bases of the junction left unmatched. The CDR3 nucleotides are TGTGCCAGCTCACCACGGGCTAGCGGGAAAGAGACCCAGTACTTC. It codes for CASSPRASGKETQYF.

The chain combines TRBV7-8 with TRBJ2-6, with 12 bases aligning to TRBD1. The CDR3 consists of 16 residues. Germline CDR1 SGHVS, CDR2 FQNEAQ. Germline trimming cut 7 bases from V and 3 bases from J; bases unmatched to any gene: 4. Written as DNA, the CDR3 is TGTGCCAGCAACCGGGACAGGGGGCTTGGGGCCAACGTCCTGACTTTC. Translation: CASNRDRGLGANVLTF.

This chain links TRBV11-2 with TRBJ1-5; 12 nucleotides line up with TRBD1. There are 19 residues in the CDR3. V shed 5 bases and J 0 bases; nucleotides not matched to a gene: 11. Germline CDR1 and CDR2: SGHAT and FQNNGV. The CDR3 nucleotides are TGTGCCAGCAGCCCTTACCCGGGACAGGGGGCAGGTAGCAATCAGCCCCAGCATTTT. Protein: CASSPYPGQGAGSNQPQHF. The entire variable domain, with the rest obtained from reference TRBV11-2 and TRBJ1-5, is as follows: EAGVAQSPRYKIIEKRQSVAFWCNPISGHATLYWYQQILGQGPKLLIQFQNNGVVDDSQLPKDRFSAERLKGVDSTLKIQPAKLEDSAVYLCASSPYPGQGAGSNQPQHFGDGTRLSIL.

The V call is TRBV18, the J call TRBJ2-6; D not certain. CDR3 size: 17 residues. Germline loops: CDR1 KGHSH, CDR2 LQKENI. Trimming took off 2 bases at V and 0 bases at J, with 11 bases between the two ends. The CDR3 loop reads CASSPFEASSGANVLTF. The CDR3 nucleotides read TGTGCCAGCTCACCATTTGAGGCCAGCTCTGGGGCCAACGTCCTGACTTTC.

V and J are TRBV2 and TRBJ2-1, with TRBD2 matching over 9 bases. The germline gives CDR1 SNHLY, CDR2 FYNNEI. V lost 6 bases to trimming and J lost 9 bases; unmatched junction nucleotides: 6. This CDR3 region has 13 residues. CDR3 DNA: TGTGCCAGCAGGGGGATAGCGGGAGTTGAGCAGTTCTTC. It encodes CASRGIAGVEQFF.

The J gene is TRBJ2-7, the V gene TRBV7-6, with 7 bases aligning to TRBD1. This CDR3 has 12 residues. CDR1 and CDR2 from the germline V gene are SGHVS and FNYEAQ. J lost 6 bases, V lost 5 bases, and 4 bases had no gene match. The CDR3 spells CASSPTGFEQYF. The CDR3 bases are TGTGCCAGCAGCCCGACAGGGTTCGAGCAGTACTTC.

The genes are TRBV7-9 and TRBJ1-2; 8 positions match TRBD1. Germline trimming cut 1 base from V and 3 bases from J; bases unmatched to any gene: 4. The CDR3 length is 15 residues. Germline CDR1 and CDR2: SEHNR and FQNEAQ (reference sequence). The CDR3 DNA follows: TGTGCCAGCAGCTTAGGGCAGGGGGCTGACTATGGCTACACCTTC. Its protein product is CASSLGQGADYGYTF.

The chain carries TRBV30 and TRBJ1-5; 7 bases align to TRBD1. The CDR3 spans 14 residues. The V gene end was trimmed by 3 bases and the J gene end by 5 bases; junction bases not matched to a gene: 7. Germline V gives CDR1 GTSNPN, CDR2 SVGIG (reference sequence). CDR3 DNA sequence: TGTGCCTGGAGGGCGACAGGGAACTATCAGCCCCAGCATTTT. As protein: CAWRATGNYQPQHF.

The chain joins TRBV25-1 to TRBJ2-3; D not certain. The V and J ends lost 8 bases and 2 bases respectively, with 8 bases between them. This CDR3 is 12 amino acids long. Germline V gene sequence: CDR1 MGHDK, CDR2 SYGVNS. In DNA, the CDR3 is TGTGCCAGCGCCTACCTCACAGATACGCAGTATTTT. This encodes CASAYLTDTQYF.

The chain combines TRBV18 with TRBJ2-1; no clear D gene. This CDR3 has 12 residues. Deletions cut 3 bases from V and 10 bases from J, with 10 bases between. Germline assignment: CDR1 KGHSH and CDR2 LQKENI. The CDR3 protein is CASSPSTREQFF. The CDR3 DNA follows: TGTGCCAGCTCACCCTCGACACGAGAGCAGTTCTTC.

V is TRBV5-1 and J is TRBJ2-3; 9 bases fit TRBD2. Looked up from germline, CDR1 is SGHRS and CDR2 is YFSETQ. CDR3 length: 19 residues. The V and J ends lost 3 bases and 4 bases, in that order; junction bases with no gene match: 18. The CDR3 DNA follows: TGCGCCAGCAGCTCATCATATAGCGGGAGAGATGGTAGTTCAGATACGCAGTATTTT. This translates into CASSSSYSGRDGSSDTQYF.

This chain joins TRBV14 and TRBJ2-7; 9 bases align to TRBD2. Trimming took 5 bases from V and 3 from J; bases not matched to a gene: 5. CDR1 and CDR2 (germline): SGHDN, FVKESK. This CDR3 has 14 residues. CDR3: CASSGLAGLYEQYF. For the CDR3, the DNA is TGTGCCAGCAGCGGTCTAGCGGGGCTCTACGAGCAGTACTTC.

Note on this clone: A read error may produce the germline difference seen at one junction end. The chain employs TRBV7-9 and TRBJ1-2; D not certain. The CDR3 is made up of 14 amino acids. Germline CDR1 SEHNR, CDR2 FQNEAQ (reference sequence). This CDR3 reads CAGSFGTEYYGYTF. CDR3 nucleotides: TGTGCCGGCAGCTTCGGAACAGAATATTATGGCTACACCTTC.

A word on this clone: At one end, the junction sequence differs from germline, possibly due to a read error. V usage is TRBV7-3 and J usage is TRBJ1-1, with D perhaps matching TRBD1 (5 bases). This CDR3 spans 14 amino acids. In germline, CDR1 is SGHTA, CDR2 FQGTGA. The chain's CDR3 is CAGSLTSGGAPSFF. DNA of the CDR3: TGTGCCGGCAGCTTAACCTCCGGAGGGGCCCCAAGTTTCTTT.